The 30 T cell receptor beta chains given below trace back to one sample, sequenced in a study of T cell responses to AZD1222 COVID-19 vaccine. TCRdb keeps only in-frame clones here, not all; method: immunoSEQ multiplex PCR. Of roughly 85,000 clones in the sample, about 90% were seen once. Source: peripheral blood, taken on day 0 of AZD1222 vaccination. Receptors were obtained from an adult in good health.

The chain couples TRBV28 to TRBJ1-1, with unresolved D. The V end lost 7 bases, the J end lost 5 bases, and 5 bases lay between the germline ends. Germline V lookup: CDR1 MDHEN, CDR2 SYDVKM. This CDR3 spans 10 amino acids. CDR3 DNA: TGTGCCAGCAAAGGGACTGAAGCTTTCTTT. It codes for CASKGTEAFF.

The chain couples TRBV12-3 or TRBV12-4 to TRBJ1-5, with 7 positions matching TRBD1. This CDR3 is built from 11 residues. Losses at the gene ends were 7 bases for V and 13 bases for J; bases not matched to a gene: 7. CDR3 bases: TGTGCCAGCACCCTAGGGGGCCGGCAGCATTTT. It is translated as CASTLGGRQHF.

This chain joins TRBV27 and TRBJ1-5; TRBD1 aligns across 9 bases. Germline V gene lookup returns CDR1 MNHEY and CDR2 SMNVEV (reference sequence). Trimming removed 6 bases from V and 4 bases from J; junction bases left unmatched: 10. The CDR3 is 16 residues long. The CDR3 is CASSPGGTGINQPQHF. The CDR3, as DNA: TGTGCCAGCAGCCCTGGGGGGACAGGGATAAATCAGCCCCAGCATTTT.

The V gene is TRBV7-2, the J gene TRBJ1-2; D gene ambiguous. This CDR3 is built from 14 residues. Germline CDR1 is SGHTA and CDR2 is FQGNSA. V lost 5 bases to trimming and J lost 1 base, with 11 bases between them. The CDR3 protein is CASSGMGFNYGYTF. The CDR3 coding sequence is TGTGCCAGCAGCGGAATGGGCTTTAACTATGGCTACACCTTC.

The V call is TRBV2, the J call TRBJ2-5; D assignment may be TRBD1 or TRBD2 (6 bases each). CDR3 size: 14 residues. Trimming pared 6 bases from V and 5 bases from J, leaving 16 bases between. Germline loops: CDR1 SNHLY, CDR2 FYNNEI. CDR3 bases: TGTGCCAGCAGGCATGACTGGAGGGGGGAGACCCAGTACTTC. Translation: CASRHDWRGETQYF.

CDR3 DNA: TGTGCCAGCAGCTTGGCCATAGGGAACACAGATACGCAGTATTTT. Its protein is CASSLAIGNTDTQYF. The chain recombines TRBV7-9 with TRBJ2-3; D gene uncertain. The germline gives CDR1 SEHNR, CDR2 FQNEAQ (reference sequence). This CDR3 is 15 amino acids long. The V end lost 3 bases, the J end lost 2 bases, and 12 bases lay between the germline ends. The variable domain in full, completed from reference TRBV7-9 and TRBJ2-3, reads DTGVSQNPRHKITKRGQNVTFRCDPISEHNRLYWYRQTLGQGPEFLTYFQNEAQLEKSRLLSDRFSAERPKGSFSTLEIQRTEQGDSAMYLCASSLAIGNTDTQYFGPGTRLTVL.

This chain uses TRBV15 with TRBJ2-5, with D possibly TRBD1 on 6 matching bases. Germline V gives CDR1 LNHNV, CDR2 YYDKDF (reference sequence). CDR3 length: 16 residues. The V end was cut by 2 bases, the J end by 4 bases, with 17 bases between. The CDR3 sequence: CATSRLEGRGRETQYF. CDR3 DNA sequence: TGTGCCACCAGCAGACTTGAGGGTAGGGGGAGAGAGACCCAGTACTTC.

Here the CDR3 DNA reads TGTGCCAGCAGTGACGCTGGTAATTCACCCCTCCACTTT. This gives the protein CASSDAGNSPLHF. The V and J genes are TRBV6-1 and TRBJ1-6; no reliable D call. V was clipped by 3 bases and J by 6 bases, with 6 bases between them. This CDR3 is built from 13 residues. Germline V CDR1 and CDR2: MNHNS, SASEGT.

This chain uses TRBV7-9 with TRBJ1-1, with D possibly being TRBD1 (6 bases). The CDR3 spans 16 residues. Germline-derived CDR1 and CDR2 are SEHNR and FQNEAQ (reference sequence). The ends were cut back, 4 bases at V and 0 bases at J, with 15 bases in the middle. For the CDR3, the DNA is TGTGCCAGCAGCTCCTCGGACAGAATCATGAACACTGAAGCTTTCTTT. This sequence encodes CASSSSDRIMNTEAFF.

The CDR3 DNA sequence: TGTGCCAGCAGCCCTGCGCCGGGACAGGGTAATTCACCCCTCCACTTT. Encoded protein: CASSPAPGQGNSPLHF. The genes are TRBV7-3 and TRBJ1-6, with TRBD1 matching over 9 bases. Germline V gives CDR1 SGHTA, CDR2 FQGTGA. CDR3 length: 16 amino acids. With 5 bases clipped from V and 6 bases from J, the junction kept 8 bases outside the gene matches.

V gene TRBV7-2 combines with J gene TRBJ2-1; 9 nucleotides agree with TRBD2. Germline values: CDR1 SGHTA, CDR2 FQGNSA. The CDR3 totals 16 residues. Losses at the gene ends were 5 bases for V and 8 bases for J; bases not matched to a gene: 13. The CDR3 nucleotides are TGTGCCAGCAGCCTACCCCGCGGGAGGGCCAGGGATGAGCAGTTCTTC. Translated, it gives CASSLPRGRARDEQFF.

The rearrangement joins TRBV9 to TRBJ1-1; 10 nucleotides match TRBD1. The CDR3 consists of 14 residues. CDR1 and CDR2 from the germline V gene are SGDLS and YYNGEE. Trimming removed 5 bases from V and 5 bases from J; junction bases left unmatched: 6. CDR3 region: CASRRGTGVTEAFF. CDR3 bases: TGTGCCAGCAGACGCGGGACAGGGGTGACTGAAGCTTTCTTT.

This clone is a singleton in its sample. The chain has TRBV6-6 and TRBJ1-4; a possible D gene is TRBD1 (5 bases). Germline V gene data show CDR1 as MNHNY and CDR2 as SVGAGI (reference sequence). V lost 5 bases, J lost 7 bases, and 17 bases lay in between. The CDR3 spans 15 residues. CDR3 nucleotides: TGTGCCAGCAGTCCCGACTGGGACTTAGGTGAAAAACTGTTTTTT. This gives the protein CASSPDWDLGEKLFF.

The chain is built from TRBV6-5 and TRBJ2-2; D ambiguous. The germline V gene has CDR1 MNHEY and CDR2 SVGAGI. The CDR3 has 11 residues. Trimming left V 7 bases short and J 8 bases short, with 8 bases between. The CDR3 region has the DNA TGTGCCAGCAATTATCGGGGGGAGCTGTTTTTT. Encoded protein: CASNYRGELFF.

This clone was picked up one time. This chain joins TRBV28 and TRBJ1-2, with a possible D match to TRBD1 (5 bases). V was pared by 5 bases and J by 8 bases, with 18 bases between. The CDR3 runs to 14 residues. CDR1 MDHEN and CDR2 SYDVKM come from the germline V gene. As DNA, the CDR3 is TGTGCCAGCAGTCCTCCCCCCGGGCAGGGAGGCTACACCTTC. Its protein product is CASSPPPGQGGYTF.

The chain has TRBV10-3 and TRBJ2-7; 9 bases are a match to TRBD2. Trimming at V came to 6 bases and at J to 4 bases, leaving 7 bases not matched to a gene. There are 14 residues in the CDR3. Looked up from germline, CDR1 is ENHRY and CDR2 is SYGVKD. The DNA for the CDR3 is TGTGCCATCAGCCCGGGACTAGCTTATTACGAGCAGTACTTC. This translates into CAISPGLAYYEQYF.

The rearrangement uses TRBV5-1 and TRBJ2-5, with 10 bases lining up with TRBD1. V shed 4 bases and J 4 bases; nucleotides not matched to a gene: 10. CDR1 and CDR2 (germline): SGHRS, YFSETQ. CDR3 length: 16 amino acids. CDR3 DNA: TGCGCCAGCAGCCCAGGGATGGGACAGGGGTTAGAGACCCAGTACTTC. Its protein product is CASSPGMGQGLETQYF.

This clone has just one count. The J gene is TRBJ2-7, the V gene TRBV27; no definite D call. CDR1 is MNHEY and CDR2 is SMNVEV in the germline V gene (reference sequence). With 5 bases removed from V and 6 bases from J, the gap between germline ends came to 8 bases. The CDR3 spans 11 residues. CDR3 protein: CASSPMGEQYF. As DNA, the CDR3 is TGTGCCAGCAGTCCCATGGGCGAGCAGTACTTC.

The V call is TRBV12-3 or TRBV12-4, the J call TRBJ2-2, with D perhaps matching TRBD1 (5 bases). This CDR3 has 13 residues. V was shortened by 6 bases and J by 1 base, with 6 bases between the two germline ends. The CDR3 spells CASSGQNTGELFF. The CDR3 DNA reads TGTGCCAGCAGCGGACAGAACACCGGGGAGCTGTTTTTT.

This chain connects TRBV28 to TRBJ2-4; D not resolved. The CDR3 extends over 14 amino acids. Germline assignment: CDR1 MDHEN and CDR2 SYDVKM. Deletions cut 3 bases from V and 3 bases from J, with 9 bases between. The CDR3 here is CASSFPEIKNIQYF. CDR3 coding DNA: TGTGCCAGCAGTTTCCCCGAGATCAAAAACATTCAGTACTTC.

The V and J genes are TRBV18 and TRBJ1-5; D gene ambiguous. Per germline, CDR1 KGHSH and CDR2 LQKENI. The V end lost 6 bases, the J end lost 0 bases, and 15 bases lay between the germline ends. There are 16 residues in the CDR3. CDR3 sequence: CASSSSLVDSNQPQHF. CDR3 coding DNA: TGTGCCAGCTCCTCCTCCCTCGTGGATAGCAATCAGCCCCAGCATTTT.

The V gene is TRBV7-9, the J gene TRBJ1-5; D uncertain. CDR3 length: 14 amino acids. V shed 1 base and J shed 5 bases, with 9 bases lying between them. Germline V gene lookup returns CDR1 SEHNR and CDR2 FQNEAQ (reference sequence). CDR3 region: CASSLETAYQPQHF. The DNA for the CDR3 is TGTGCCAGCAGCTTAGAAACAGCCTATCAGCCCCAGCATTTT. The variable domain in full, completed from reference TRBV7-9 and TRBJ1-5, reads DTGVSQNPRHKITKRGQNVTFRCDPISEHNRLYWYRQTLGQGPEFLTYFQNEAQLEKSRLLSDRFSAERPKGSFSTLEIQRTEQGDSAMYLCASSLETAYQPQHFGDGTRLSIL.

The chain is built from TRBV10-2 and TRBJ2-7, with 8 bases that match TRBD2. Germline-derived CDR1 and CDR2 are WSHSY and SAAADI. J was trimmed by 2 bases and V by 7 bases; bases with no gene match: 7. The CDR3 sequence is 14 residues long. CDR3 residues: CASTSGGLTYEQYF. In nucleotides, the CDR3 is TGCGCCAGCACCAGCGGGGGCCTTACCTACGAGCAGTACTTC.

V is TRBV28 and J is TRBJ2-7; D is ambiguous. Germline V gene sequence: CDR1 MDHEN, CDR2 SYDVKM. V lost 5 bases and J lost 4, with 15 bases in between. CDR3 length: 14 residues. The CDR3 sequence is CASSLGQNLYEQYF. In nucleotides, the CDR3 is TGTGCCAGCAGTCTCGGCCAGAATCTTTACGAGCAGTACTTC. Full variable domain (missing parts from reference TRBV28 and TRBJ2-7): DVKVTQSSRYLVKRTGEKVFLECVQDMDHENMFWYRQDPGLGLRLIYFSYDVKMKEKGDIPEGYSVSREKKERFSLILESASTNQTSMYLCASSLGQNLYEQYFGPGTRLTVT.

The rearrangement uses TRBV7-8 and TRBJ2-7; 7 bases match TRBD2. CDR1 is SGHVS and CDR2 is FQNEAQ in the germline V gene. Unmatched junction bases numbered 7, after V lost 5 bases and J lost 0 bases. This CDR3 has 15 amino acids. The CDR3 spells CASSPLAVSSYEQYF. CDR3 bases: TGTGCCAGCAGCCCTCTAGCGGTGAGCTCCTACGAGCAGTACTTC. The whole variable domain, filled in from reference TRBV7-8 and TRBJ2-7, reads GAGVSQSPRYKVAKRGQDVALRCDPISGHVSLFWYQQALGQGPEFLTYFQNEAQLDKSGLPSDRFFAERPEGSVSTLKIQRTQQEDSAVYLCASSPLAVSSYEQYFGPGTRLTVT.

The chain has TRBV5-1 and TRBJ2-7; 9 positions match TRBD1. The length of the CDR3 is 15 residues. The V segment lost 7 bases and the J segment 1 base; nucleotides outside the gene matches: 9. Germline CDR1 reads SGHRS; CDR2 reads YFSETQ. In DNA form, the CDR3 reads TGCGCCAGCCGAGGTCTGGGACAGGGTTCCTACGAGCAGTACTTC. Translating it yields CASRGLGQGSYEQYF.

A few counts support this clone. The chain joins TRBV19 to TRBJ2-7; 8 bases are a match to TRBD1. The CDR3 has 13 amino acids. The V segment lost 7 bases and the J segment 12 bases; nucleotides outside the gene matches: 14. Germline V gene lookup returns CDR1 LNHDA and CDR2 SQIVND (reference sequence). The CDR3 here is CASTPRTGKMWYF. The DNA for the CDR3 is TGTGCCAGTACCCCCAGGACAGGGAAGATGTGGTACTTC.

V usage is TRBV15 and J usage is TRBJ2-7; weak D call: TRBD2 (5 bases). V lost 4 bases, J lost 0 bases, and 16 bases lay in between. Germline V lookup: CDR1 LNHNV, CDR2 YYDKDF (reference sequence). There are 16 residues in the CDR3. The CDR3 bases are TGTGCCACCAGCAATAGCCTCCGGGGAAGCTCCTACGAGCAGTACTTC. Its translation is CATSNSLRGSSYEQYF.

This chain joins TRBV28 and TRBJ1-2; D is undetermined. The germline V gene has CDR1 MDHEN and CDR2 SYDVKM. The length of the CDR3 is 12 residues. Trimming left V 6 bases short and J 7 bases short, with 12 bases between. CDR3 amino acids: CASSRKGRGYTF. The CDR3 DNA follows: TGTGCCAGCAGCCGTAAAGGCCGTGGCTACACCTTC.

V gene TRBV30 combines with J gene TRBJ1-6; unclear D gene. The CDR3 consists of 14 residues. From germline, CDR1 is GTSNPN and CDR2 SVGIG (reference sequence). V was cut by 0 bases and J by 7 bases, with 10 bases left in between. This chain's CDR3 is CAWSVGVFNSPLHF. The CDR3 coding sequence is TGTGCCTGGAGTGTTGGGGTATTCAATTCACCCCTCCACTTT.